One sample yielded the 26 T cell receptor beta chains listed below, sequenced in a study of T cell responses to AZD1222 COVID-19 vaccine. Sequencing used immunoSEQ multiplex PCR; TCRdb keeps in-frame clones, though not all of them. The sample holds under 200,000 clones, 90% to 95% seen once. The sequencing used peripheral blood, collected 28 days after the second AZD1222 dose. All receptors derive from an adult who received the AZD1222 COVID-19 vaccine.

This clone was counted once. The chain joins TRBV6-6 to TRBJ1-5; TRBD1 might be the D (5 bases). The germline gives CDR1 MNHNY, CDR2 SVGAGI (reference sequence). The length of the CDR3 is 16 residues. The germline V and J ends were trimmed by 4 bases and 6 bases, with 19 bases remaining between them. CDR3 amino acids: CASSLTTAGGGQPQHF. CDR3 nucleotide sequence: TGTGCCAGCAGTTTAACCACAGCCGGCGGGGGTCAGCCCCAGCATTTT.

This clone has just a few counts. The chain carries TRBV6-6 and TRBJ1-1; D unclear. The CDR3 is 13 amino acids. Trimming stripped 4 bases from V and 5 bases from J, with 11 bases between. CDR1 is MNHNY, CDR2 SVGAGI, per germline (reference sequence). The CDR3 DNA reads TGTGCCAGCAGTTCAGCAACCCAGACTGAAGCTTTCTTT. It yields the protein CASSSATQTEAFF.

The chain links TRBV3-1 (or the pseudogene TRBV3-2) to TRBJ2-3; D is unclear. Per germline, CDR1 LGHDT and CDR2 YNNKEL (reference sequence). The V end lost 6 bases, the J end lost 1 base, and 8 bases lay between the germline ends. The CDR3 runs to 13 residues. CDR3 in DNA: TGTGCCAGCAGTCTAGGACGCACAGATACGCAGTATTTT. As protein: CASSLGRTDTQYF.

Only one count was recorded for this clone. The V gene is TRBV5-6, the J gene TRBJ1-5; D may be TRBD1 (5 bases). The CDR3 sequence is 15 residues long. Looked up from germline, CDR1 is SGHDT and CDR2 is YYEEEE. The V gene lost 4 bases and the J gene lost 3 bases, with 14 bases spanning the gap. CDR3 coding DNA: TGTGCCAGCAGCGACTCGGGACGGCCCAATCAGCCCCAGCATTTT. Amino acids: CASSDSGRPNQPQHF. The full variable domain, its missing parts supplied by reference TRBV5-6 and TRBJ1-5, is DAGVTQSPTHLIKTRGQQVTLRCSPKSGHDTVSWYQQALGQGPQFIFQYYEEEERQRGNFPDRFSGHQFPNYSSELNVNALLLGDSALYLCASSDSGRPNQPQHFGDGTRLSIL.

The chain carries TRBV27 and TRBJ2-1; D is possibly TRBD1 (5 bases). The CDR3 spans 17 residues. CDR1 and CDR2 (germline): MNHEY, SMNVEV (reference sequence). V shed 3 bases and J shed 0 bases, with 15 bases lying between them. CDR3 sequence reads: CASSLNPQGSSYNEQFF. For the CDR3, the DNA is TGTGCCAGCAGTTTGAACCCTCAGGGCAGCTCCTACAATGAGCAGTTCTTC.

The rearrangement uses TRBV24-1 and TRBJ2-1; 12 bases map to TRBD2. Looked up from germline, CDR1 is KGHDR and CDR2 is SFDVKD. The CDR3 is made up of 15 amino acids. V dropped 7 bases and J dropped 5; count of bases not matched to a gene: 5. CDR3 in DNA: TGTGCCACCAGGCCGACTAGCGGGAGAGACAATGAGCAGTTCTTC. The encoded protein is CATRPTSGRDNEQFF.

V gene TRBV6-6 combines with J gene TRBJ2-7; D not resolved. V dropped 3 bases and J dropped 1 base, with 13 bases sitting between them. From germline, CDR1 is MNHNY and CDR2 SVGAGI (reference sequence). The CDR3 covers 15 residues. The CDR3 reads CASSYARDESYEQYF. Written as DNA, the CDR3 is TGTGCCAGCAGTTATGCGCGCGACGAGTCCTACGAGCAGTACTTC.

This clone was counted a single time. One end of the junction is discordant with germline, which a read error may explain. This chain links TRBV7-7 with TRBJ2-5; D uncertain. The CDR3 is made up of 13 amino acids. Germline V gene data show CDR1 as SSHAT and CDR2 as FNYEAQ (reference sequence). The CDR3 nucleotides read TGTGCTAGCAGCTTGGCGGTACAAGAGACCCAGTACTTC. Protein sequence: CASSLAVQETQYF.

V gene TRBV2 combines with J gene TRBJ2-2; the D call may be TRBD1 or TRBD2 (6 bases each). Germline CDR1 SNHLY, CDR2 FYNNEI. V was pared by 4 bases and J by 1 base, with 13 bases between. This CDR3 spans 16 amino acids. The CDR3 sequence: CASSGGAEMNTGELFF. CDR3 DNA: TGTGCCAGCAGTGGGGGGGCGGAAATGAACACCGGGGAGCTGTTTTTT.

This chain uses TRBV6-6 with TRBJ2-6; D unresolved. The length of the CDR3 is 15 residues. The germline V and J ends were trimmed by 0 bases and 0 bases, with 3 bases remaining between them. The V gene's germline CDR1 is MNHNY and CDR2 SVGAGI (reference sequence). CDR3 region: CASSYSSSGANVLTF. The DNA for the CDR3 is TGTGCCAGCAGTTACTCCAGCTCTGGGGCCAACGTCCTGACTTTC.

This clone was counted between two and nine times. In DNA, the CDR3 is TGTGCCAGCAGTTTCTCGGGACTAGCGGGAGGGCCGCGTCGGGAGCAGTACTTC. Amino acid sequence: CASSFSGLAGGPRREQYF. V usage is TRBV28 and J usage is TRBJ2-7; 16 bases are a match to TRBD2. The CDR3 has 18 amino acids. Germline V gene data show CDR1 as MDHEN and CDR2 as SYDVKM. J gave up 7 bases and V 3 bases, and 12 bases lay outside the gene matches.

This sequence joins TRBV5-1 and TRBJ1-1; TRBD1 might be the D (5 bases). The CDR3 is 15 residues long. Trimming shortened V by 3 bases and J by 1 base, and 13 bases separated the two germline ends. Germline V gene sequence: CDR1 SGHRS, CDR2 YFSETQ. CDR3 region: CASSSRDGGNTEAFF. The CDR3 DNA reads TGCGCCAGCAGCTCCCGGGACGGAGGGAACACTGAAGCTTTCTTT. Full variable domain (missing parts from reference TRBV5-1 and TRBJ1-1): KAGVTQTPRYLIKTRGQQVTLSCSPISGHRSVSWYQQTPGQGLQFLFEYFSETQRNKGNFPGRFSGRQFSNSRSEMNVSTLELGDSALYLCASSSRDGGNTEAFFGQGTRLTVV.

The CDR3: CASRAEDPRDQPQHF. The CDR3 region has the DNA TGTGCCAGCAGAGCGGAGGACCCGAGGGATCAGCCCCAGCATTTT. This chain joins TRBV28 and TRBJ1-5; no clear D gene. This CDR3 is built from 15 residues. The germline gives CDR1 MDHEN, CDR2 SYDVKM. V gave up 6 bases and J gave up 5 bases, with 17 bases separating them. The full variable domain, its missing parts supplied by reference TRBV28 and TRBJ1-5, is DVKVTQSSRYLVKRTGEKVFLECVQDMDHENMFWYRQDPGLGLRLIYFSYDVKMKEKGDIPEGYSVSREKKERFSLILESASTNQTSMYLCASRAEDPRDQPQHFGDGTRLSIL.

The chain employs TRBV11-2 and TRBJ2-5; 7 bases are shared with TRBD1. This CDR3 comprises 13 residues. V was clipped by 5 bases and J by 5 bases; unmatched bases: 5. Per germline, CDR1 SGHAT and CDR2 FQNNGV. The CDR3 bases are TGTGCCAGCAGCCCCGGGACAGAGGAGACCCAGTACTTC. Its translation is CASSPGTEETQYF.

On this clone: Other nucleotide sequences in the sample specify the same CDR3. The chain recombines TRBV3-1 (or the pseudogene TRBV3-2) with TRBJ1-1; D ambiguous. Germline assignment: CDR1 LGHDT and CDR2 YNNKEL (reference sequence). The CDR3 extends over 14 amino acids. V lost 1 base and J lost 3, with 9 bases in between. DNA for the CDR3: TGTGCCAGCAGCCAAGTGGGAAGAGACACTGAAGCTTTCTTT. It encodes CASSQVGRDTEAFF.

This rearrangement joins TRBV6-2 or TRBV6-3 to TRBJ2-3; no clear D. V lost 2 bases and J 4 bases, leaving 13 bases between the germline ends. Germline CDR1 and CDR2: MNHEY and SVGEGT. CDR3 size: 15 residues. CDR3 protein: CASSYETSFADTQYF. CDR3 nucleotide sequence: TGTGCCAGCAGTTACGAGACTTCCTTCGCAGATACGCAGTATTTT.

This clone was found a few times. The chain combines TRBV7-6 with TRBJ1-1; possible D gene TRBD1, 5 bases. Trimming removed 4 bases from V and 1 base from J, with 13 bases in between. Germline V gene sequence: CDR1 SGHVS, CDR2 FNYEAQ. This CDR3 is 15 amino acids long. CDR3 bases: TGTGCCAGCAGCTCAGCAGGGTTGCGGAACACTGAAGCTTTCTTT. This codes for CASSSAGLRNTEAFF.

The genes are TRBV6-1 and TRBJ1-2, with D perhaps TRBD1 (6 bases). Trimming left V 10 bases short and J 4 bases short, with 19 bases between. Germline values: CDR1 MNHNS, CDR2 SASEGT. The CDR3 length is 14 residues. As DNA, the CDR3 is TGTGCCACCACCCCCTCCGGGACAACCTATGGCTACACCTTC. The encoded protein is CATTPSGTTYGYTF.

The rearrangement joins TRBV7-2 to TRBJ1-1, with D possibly being TRBD1 (5 bases). Trimming shortened V by 0 bases and J by 1 base, and 12 bases separated the two germline ends. CDR3 length: 16 residues. The V gene's germline CDR1 is SGHTA and CDR2 FQGNSA. The CDR3 sequence: CASSLAGVGTNTEAFF. The CDR3 DNA sequence: TGTGCCAGCAGCTTAGCTGGGGTTGGGACGAACACTGAAGCTTTCTTT.

This clone has a single count. This rearrangement joins TRBV11-2 to TRBJ2-7, with 10 nucleotides matching TRBD2. V gave up 6 bases and J gave up 5 bases; unmatched junction bases: 10. Germline V CDR1 and CDR2: SGHAT, FQNNGV. This CDR3 is 15 amino acids long. The CDR3: CASSSPGLAYHEQYF. The CDR3, as DNA: TGTGCCAGCAGTTCCCCGGGACTAGCGTACCACGAGCAGTACTTC.

The V gene is TRBV27, the J gene TRBJ1-5; possibly TRBD1 for D (5 bases). The CDR3 covers 13 residues. Trimming pared 10 bases from V and 4 bases from J, leaving 14 bases between. Germline CDR1 and CDR2: MNHEY and SMNVEV (reference sequence). The CDR3 DNA reads TGTGCCACCGGAAGGGGTCCTAATCAGCCCCAGCATTTT. The encoded protein is CATGRGPNQPQHF.

The chain is built from TRBV15 and TRBJ1-1, with D unresolved. Trimming took off 1 base at V and 6 bases at J, with 3 bases between the two ends. The CDR3 totals 11 residues. Germline V lookup: CDR1 LNHNV, CDR2 YYDKDF (reference sequence). CDR3 residues: CATSRASEAFF. CDR3 bases: TGTGCCACCAGCAGAGCATCTGAAGCTTTCTTT.

The chain's CDR3 is CASSFAGTANTEAFF. The CDR3 DNA follows: TGTGCCAGCAGCTTTGCCGGGACGGCGAACACTGAAGCTTTCTTT. The chain uses TRBV7-8 and TRBJ1-1; a weak D match, TRBD1 (5 bases). Germline assignment: CDR1 SGHVS and CDR2 FQNEAQ. V was pared by 3 bases and J by 1 base, with 12 bases between. CDR3 length: 15 amino acids.

This clone was seen just once. The chain uses TRBV5-1 and TRBJ2-6; D is possibly TRBD1 or TRBD2 (5 bases each). The V gene lost 4 bases and the J gene lost 0 bases, with 5 bases spanning the gap. Germline V gene lookup returns CDR1 SGHRS and CDR2 YFSETQ. This CDR3 region has 14 residues. The CDR3 loop is CASSGGSGANVLTF. The CDR3 DNA follows: TGCGCCAGCAGCGGGGGCTCTGGGGCCAACGTCCTGACTTTC.

The gene calls are TRBV6-2 or TRBV6-3 and TRBJ1-4; TRBD1 matches 8 bases. This CDR3 is built from 15 residues. The V gene end was trimmed by 5 bases and the J gene end by 2 bases; junction bases not matched to a gene: 4. The germline CDR1 and CDR2 sequences are MNHEY and SVGEGT. CDR3 in DNA: TGTGCCAGCAGTCGACAGGGGAGGACTAATGAAAAACTGTTTTTT. Encoded protein: CASSRQGRTNEKLFF.

The chain links TRBV25-1 to TRBJ1-2; D uncertain. CDR1 and CDR2 (germline): MGHDK, SYGVNS. The CDR3 is made up of 13 amino acids. Trimming pared 2 bases from V and 7 bases from J, leaving 11 bases between. The CDR3 reads CASSEDSAVGYTF. CDR3 nucleotides: TGTGCCAGCAGTGAAGATTCGGCGGTTGGCTACACCTTC.